One sample yielded the 14 T cell receptor beta chains listed below, sequenced in a study of cytomegalovirus exposure and HLA in healthy donors. In the PCR, 60 Vbeta and 13 Jbeta primers were used. Sequenced by immunoSEQ multiplex PCR; TCRdb stores in-frame clones only, minus some. Counted here are over 100,000 clones, 65% to 90% occurring once; the ten biggest clones make up under 2.5%. The sample was PBMCs. The receptors come from a young woman in good health and CMV-seronegative.

The chain is built from TRBV7-8 and TRBJ1-1, with D maybe TRBD1 (5 bases). This CDR3 contains 15 residues. V was trimmed by 3 bases and J by 1 base, leaving 12 bases between them. Germline V gene data show CDR1 as SGHVS and CDR2 as FQNEAQ. CDR3 in DNA: TGTGCCAGCAGCTTGGGTCGGGGGGGGAACACTGAAGCTTTCTTT. This encodes CASSLGRGGNTEAFF.

This clone was observed a few times. This sequence joins TRBV28 and TRBJ2-7; TRBD1 might be the D (5 bases). V lost 4 bases to trimming and J lost 3 bases, with 16 bases between them. CDR3 length: 15 amino acids. The germline V gene encodes CDR1 MDHEN and CDR2 SYDVKM. As DNA, the CDR3 is TGTGCCAGCAGTTCTCCCGGCCGAGACAGCTACGAGCAGTACTTC. Translated, it gives CASSSPGRDSYEQYF.

The chain combines TRBV27 with TRBJ2-5, with D possibly matching TRBD2 (6 bases). V gave up 4 bases and J gave up 4 bases, with 16 bases separating them. The V gene's germline CDR1 is MNHEY and CDR2 SMNVEV (reference sequence). The CDR3 runs 15 residues. This CDR3 is CASSSLGSHRETQYF. CDR3 DNA: TGTGCCAGCAGTTCCCTCGGGAGCCATCGAGAGACCCAGTACTTC.

This rearrangement joins TRBV4-3 to TRBJ2-3; 9 nucleotides align to TRBD2. This CDR3 region has 18 residues. Trimming removed 0 bases from V and 2 bases from J; junction bases left unmatched: 9. Germline CDR1 LGHNA, CDR2 YSLEER. Written as DNA, the CDR3 is TGCGCCAGCAGCCAAGATCTGGGCGGGAGGGGAATCACAGATACGCAGTATTTT. This encodes CASSQDLGGRGITDTQYF.

The V gene is TRBV30, the J gene TRBJ1-5, with D maybe TRBD1 (6 bases). V dropped 2 bases and J dropped 4 bases, with 12 bases sitting between them. The germline gives CDR1 GTSNPN, CDR2 SVGIG (reference sequence). The CDR3 covers 14 residues. The DNA of the CDR3 is TGTGCCTGGAGTCCCGGGACAAAAAATCAGCCCCAGCATTTT. Amino acids: CAWSPGTKNQPQHF.

The rearrangement joins TRBV6-5 to TRBJ1-1; maybe TRBD1 (5 bases). V was clipped by 4 bases and J by 4 bases, with 7 bases between them. The CDR3 contains 12 residues. Germline V gives CDR1 MNHEY, CDR2 SVGAGI. The CDR3, as DNA: TGTGCCAGCAGTTCCGGGGGCACTGAAGCTTTCTTT. Its protein is CASSSGGTEAFF.

This clone has more than one count but fewer than ten. The chain has TRBV7-8 and TRBJ1-4; D possibly corresponds to TRBD1 (5 bases). Germline CDR1 and CDR2: SGHVS and FQNEAQ. The V end was cut by 5 bases, the J end by 5 bases, with 18 bases between. The CDR3 is 16 residues long. The CDR3 region has the DNA TGTGCCAGCAGCCAGCCTGCGGGACGCCGAAATGAAAAACTGTTTTTT. Translation: CASSQPAGRRNEKLFF.

The gene calls are TRBV10-3 and TRBJ2-7; 7 nucleotides line up with TRBD1. The CDR3 sequence is 15 residues long. In germline, CDR1 is ENHRY, CDR2 SYGVKD. J was trimmed by 7 bases and V by 5 bases; bases with no gene match: 14. The CDR3 DNA reads as TGTGCCATCAGTAGAGTCGGGACAGACCGCCTGGAGCAGTACTTC. Translated: CAISRVGTDRLEQYF.

The J gene is TRBJ2-7, the V gene TRBV9, with 8 bases fitting TRBD1. The V and J ends lost 3 bases and 2 bases, in that order; junction bases with no gene match: 4. From germline, CDR1 is SGDLS and CDR2 YYNGEE. The CDR3 totals 14 residues. The CDR3 loop reads CASSAGTGTYEQYF. DNA of the CDR3: TGTGCCAGCAGCGCCGGGACAGGAACCTACGAGCAGTACTTC.

This rearrangement joins TRBV29-1 to TRBJ2-3; 8 bases are a match to TRBD1. V trimming: 3 bases; J trimming: 2 bases; junction bases outside the gene matches: 7. The CDR3 totals 15 residues. Germline V gene data show CDR1 as SQVTM and CDR2 as ANQGSEA. The DNA of the CDR3 is TGCAGCGTTGATCCGGGGACAGGCATCACAGATACGCAGTATTTT. Protein product: CSVDPGTGITDTQYF.

About this clone itself: Mismatch with germline at one junction end may stem from a read error. This chain uses TRBV7-9 with TRBJ2-7; 8 bases are shared with TRBD1. The CDR3 is 14 residues long. The germline V gene encodes CDR1 SEHNR and CDR2 FQNEAQ (reference sequence). The CDR3: CSSSFRTGSYEQYF. The CDR3 DNA sequence: TGTTCCAGCAGCTTCAGGACAGGGTCCTACGAGCAGTACTTC.

With regard to this clone: The junction differs from germline at one of its ends, possibly a read error. This chain uses TRBV7-2 with TRBJ2-3, with 11 bases aligning to TRBD1. The CDR3 covers 16 residues. Per germline, CDR1 SGHTA and CDR2 FQGNSA. In nucleotides, the CDR3 is TGTGCCAGCAGCTCCAAGGACAGGGGGCGCACAGATATGCAGTATTTT. Its protein is CASSSKDRGRTDMQYF.

This chain joins TRBV28 and TRBJ1-2, with 11 positions matching TRBD1. This CDR3 has 16 residues. CDR1 is MDHEN, CDR2 SYDVKM, per germline. V shed 4 bases, J shed 7 bases, and the junction held 11 bases outside the gene matches. CDR3 amino acids: CASSSPSLDRGLGYTF. The CDR3 DNA is TGTGCCAGCAGTTCTCCCTCTTTGGACAGGGGGCTTGGCTACACCTTC.

The V call is TRBV6-5, the J call TRBJ1-2; 7 nucleotides agree with TRBD1. Trimming took 4 bases from V and 6 from J; bases not matched to a gene: 8. In germline, CDR1 is MNHEY, CDR2 SVGAGI. This CDR3 contains 14 residues. CDR3: CASSSRRDRNGYTF. DNA of the CDR3: TGTGCCAGCAGTTCCCGTCGGGACAGAAATGGCTACACCTTC.